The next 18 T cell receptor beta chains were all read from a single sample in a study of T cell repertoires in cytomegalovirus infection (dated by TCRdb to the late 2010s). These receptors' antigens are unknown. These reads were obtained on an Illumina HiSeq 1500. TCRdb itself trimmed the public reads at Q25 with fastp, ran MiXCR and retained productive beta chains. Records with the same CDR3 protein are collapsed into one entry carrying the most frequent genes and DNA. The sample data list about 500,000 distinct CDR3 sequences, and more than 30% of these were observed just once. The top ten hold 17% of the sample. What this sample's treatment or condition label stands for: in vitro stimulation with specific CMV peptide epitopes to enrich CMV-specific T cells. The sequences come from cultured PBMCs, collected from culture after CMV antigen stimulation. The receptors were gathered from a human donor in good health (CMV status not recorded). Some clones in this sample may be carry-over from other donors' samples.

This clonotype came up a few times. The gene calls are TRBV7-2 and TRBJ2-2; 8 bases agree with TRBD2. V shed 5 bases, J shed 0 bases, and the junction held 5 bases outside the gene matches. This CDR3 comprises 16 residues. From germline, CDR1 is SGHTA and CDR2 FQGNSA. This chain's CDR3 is CASSLTGGPNTGELFF. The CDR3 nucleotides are TGTGCCAGCAGCCTGACGGGAGGGCCGAACACCGGGGAGCTGTTTTTT.

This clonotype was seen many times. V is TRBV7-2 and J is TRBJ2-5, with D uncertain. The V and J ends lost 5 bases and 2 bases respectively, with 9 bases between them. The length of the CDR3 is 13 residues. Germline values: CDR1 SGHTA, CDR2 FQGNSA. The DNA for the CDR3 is TGTGCCAGCAGCCGAGACGATCAAGAGACCCAGTACTTC. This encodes CASSRDDQETQYF.

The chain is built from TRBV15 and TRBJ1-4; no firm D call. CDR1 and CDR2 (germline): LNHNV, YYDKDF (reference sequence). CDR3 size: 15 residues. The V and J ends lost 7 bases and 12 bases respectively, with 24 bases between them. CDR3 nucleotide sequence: TGTGCCACCAAACCATCGAGGGCCGCAAGTAAAGAACTGTTTTTT. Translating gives CATKPSRAASKELFF. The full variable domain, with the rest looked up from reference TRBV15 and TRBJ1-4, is DAMVIQNPRYQVTQFGKPVTLSCSQTLNHNVMYWYQQKSSQAPKLLFHYYDKDFNNEADTPDNFQSRRPNTSFCFLDIRSPGLGDTAMYLCATKPSRAASKELFFGSGTQLSVL.

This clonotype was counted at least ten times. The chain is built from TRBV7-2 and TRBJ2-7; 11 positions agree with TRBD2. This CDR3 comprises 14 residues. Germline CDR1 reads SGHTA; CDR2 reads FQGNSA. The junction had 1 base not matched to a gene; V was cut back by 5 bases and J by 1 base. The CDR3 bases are TGTGCCAGCAGCGGGACTAGCGGATCCTACGAGCAGTACTTC. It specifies CASSGTSGSYEQYF. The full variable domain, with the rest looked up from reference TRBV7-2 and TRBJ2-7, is GAGVSQSPSNKVTEKGKDVELRCDPISGHTALYWYRQSLGQGLEFLIYFQGNSAPDKSGLPSDRFSAERTGGSVSTLTIQRTQQEDSAVYLCASSGTSGSYEQYFGPGTRLTVT.

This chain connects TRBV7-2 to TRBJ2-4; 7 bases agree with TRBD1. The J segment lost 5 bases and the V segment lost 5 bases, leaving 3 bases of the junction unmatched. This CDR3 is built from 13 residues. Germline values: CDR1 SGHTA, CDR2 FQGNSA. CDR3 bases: TGTGCCAGCAGCGCAGGGACAGAAAACATTCAGTACTTC. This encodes CASSAGTENIQYF.

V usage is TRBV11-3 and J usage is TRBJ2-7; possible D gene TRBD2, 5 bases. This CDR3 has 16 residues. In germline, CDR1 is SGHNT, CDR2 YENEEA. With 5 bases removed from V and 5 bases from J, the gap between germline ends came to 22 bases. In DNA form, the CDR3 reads TGTGCCAGCAGCGCGGGCTTTGGTCGGACGAGGGACGAGCAGTACGTC. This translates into CASSAGFGRTRDEQYV.

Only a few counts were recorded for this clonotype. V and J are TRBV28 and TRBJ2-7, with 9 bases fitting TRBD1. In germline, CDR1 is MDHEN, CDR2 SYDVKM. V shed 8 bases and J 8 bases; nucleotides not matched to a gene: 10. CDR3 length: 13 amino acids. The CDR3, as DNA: TGTGCCAGCTTGTCGGGACAGGGCATCAAGCAGTACTTC. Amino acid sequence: CASLSGQGIKQYF. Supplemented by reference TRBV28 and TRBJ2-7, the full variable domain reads DVKVTQSSRYLVKRTGEKVFLECVQDMDHENMFWYRQDPGLGLRLIYFSYDVKMKEKGDIPEGYSVSREKKERFSLILESASTNQTSMYLCASLSGQGIKQYFGPGTRLTVT.

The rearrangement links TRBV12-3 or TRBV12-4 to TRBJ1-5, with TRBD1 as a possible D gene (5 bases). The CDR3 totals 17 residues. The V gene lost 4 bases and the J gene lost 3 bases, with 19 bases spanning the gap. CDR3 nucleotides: TGTGCCAGCAGTTATGATCCGCGGGACTTTTACAATCAGCCCCAGCATTTT. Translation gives CASSYDPRDFYNQPQHF.

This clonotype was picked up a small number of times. The CDR3, as DNA: TGTGCCAGTAGGAATACAGGGGGAGTTGCAACTAATGAAAAACTGTTTTTT. Amino acid sequence: CASRNTGGVATNEKLFF. The chain couples TRBV19 to TRBJ1-4; 8 positions agree with TRBD1. From germline, CDR1 is LNHDA and CDR2 SQIVND (reference sequence). CDR3 size: 17 residues. J was trimmed by 0 bases and V by 6 bases; bases with no gene match: 9.

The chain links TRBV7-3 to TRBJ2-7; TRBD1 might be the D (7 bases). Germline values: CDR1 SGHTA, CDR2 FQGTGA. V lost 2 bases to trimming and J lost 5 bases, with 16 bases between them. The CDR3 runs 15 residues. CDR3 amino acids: CASSLFGRGVDEQYF. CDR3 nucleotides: TGTGCCAGCAGCTTATTCGGCAGGGGGGTCGACGAGCAGTACTTC. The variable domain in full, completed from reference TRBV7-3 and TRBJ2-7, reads GAGVSQTPSNKVTEKGKYVELRCDPISGHTALYWYRQSLGQGPEFLIYFQGTGAADDSGLPNDRFFAVRPEGSVSTLKIQRTERGDSAVYLCASSLFGRGVDEQYFGPGTRLTVT.

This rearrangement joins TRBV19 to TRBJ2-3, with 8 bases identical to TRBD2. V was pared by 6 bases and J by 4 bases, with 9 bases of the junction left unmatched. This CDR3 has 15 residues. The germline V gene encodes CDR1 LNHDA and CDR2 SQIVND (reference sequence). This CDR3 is CASSNSGKSSDTQYF. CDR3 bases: TGTGCCAGTAGCAATAGCGGGAAAAGCTCAGATACGCAGTATTTT.

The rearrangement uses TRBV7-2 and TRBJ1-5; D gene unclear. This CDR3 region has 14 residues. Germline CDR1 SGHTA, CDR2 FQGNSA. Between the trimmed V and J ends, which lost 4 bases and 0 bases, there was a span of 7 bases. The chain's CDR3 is CASSWGRSNQPQHF. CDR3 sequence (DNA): TGTGCCAGCAGCTGGGGTCGTAGCAATCAGCCCCAGCATTTT.

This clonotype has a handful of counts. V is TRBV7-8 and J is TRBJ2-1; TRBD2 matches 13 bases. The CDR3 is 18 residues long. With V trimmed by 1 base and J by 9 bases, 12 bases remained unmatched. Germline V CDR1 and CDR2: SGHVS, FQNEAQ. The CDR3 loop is CASSLVGTGTSGAGEQFF. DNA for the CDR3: TGTGCCAGCAGCTTAGTGGGTACAGGGACTAGCGGGGCTGGTGAGCAGTTCTTC.

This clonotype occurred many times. This chain's CDR3 is CASSPRTGGNNSPLHF. In nucleotides, the CDR3 is TGTGCCAGCAGCCCAAGGACTGGGGGGAACAATTCACCCCTCCACTTT. The rearrangement uses TRBV7-2 and TRBJ1-6, with D possibly being TRBD1 (5 bases). V lost 5 bases, J lost 7 bases, and 18 bases lay in between. CDR3 length: 16 residues. Germline V gene data show CDR1 as SGHTA and CDR2 as FQGNSA.

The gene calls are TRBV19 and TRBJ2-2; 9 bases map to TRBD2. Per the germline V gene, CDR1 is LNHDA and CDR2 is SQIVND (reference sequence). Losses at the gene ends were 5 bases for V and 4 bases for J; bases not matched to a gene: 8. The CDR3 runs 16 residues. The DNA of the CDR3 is TGTGCCAGTAGTGACAGGACTAGCGCGGCCACCGGGGAGCTGTTTTTT. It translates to CASSDRTSAATGELFF.

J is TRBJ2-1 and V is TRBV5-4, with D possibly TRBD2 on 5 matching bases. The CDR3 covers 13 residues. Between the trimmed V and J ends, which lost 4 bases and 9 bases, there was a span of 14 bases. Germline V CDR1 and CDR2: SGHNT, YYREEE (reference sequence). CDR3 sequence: CASSPTLGPEQFF. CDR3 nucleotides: TGTGCCAGCAGCCCAACACTAGGCCCTGAGCAGTTCTTC.

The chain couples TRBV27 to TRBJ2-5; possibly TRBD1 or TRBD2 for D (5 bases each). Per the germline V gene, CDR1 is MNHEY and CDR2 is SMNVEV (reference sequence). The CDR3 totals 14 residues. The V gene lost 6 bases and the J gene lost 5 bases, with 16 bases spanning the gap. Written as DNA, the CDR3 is TGTGCCAGCAGGAGGGGCTCTCTCGGGGAGACCCAGTACTTC. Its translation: CASRRGSLGETQYF.

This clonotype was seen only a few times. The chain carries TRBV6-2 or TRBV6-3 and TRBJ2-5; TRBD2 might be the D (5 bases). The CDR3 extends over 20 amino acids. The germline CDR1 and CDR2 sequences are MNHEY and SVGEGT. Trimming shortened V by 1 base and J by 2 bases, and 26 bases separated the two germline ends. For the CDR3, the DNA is TGTGCCAGCAGTTACTGGGGTCCGAGGACTCTACCCAACAAGCAAGAGACCCAGTACTTC. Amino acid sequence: CASSYWGPRTLPNKQETQYF.